This T cell receptor beta chain was found in a study of T cell repertoires in cytomegalovirus infection. Study-level background: Both a matching HLA type and CMV infection were indicated by public TCR beta signatures. Study observations and caveats: Of the TCR beta families, the public ones yielded a cumulative frequency that identified carriers of CMV plus the relevant HLA. Ex vivo, HLA-C-restricted CMV-specific TCR beta clonotypes prevailed over the rest of the response.

On this clonotype itself: Its cognate antigen is unknown.

TCRdb called the reads again in MiXCR, with one record for every CDR3 protein. The repertoire holds about 900,000 distinct CDR3 sequences, approximately 32% seen once, with roughly an eighth in the top ten. V was clipped by 1 base and J by 0 bases, with 9 bases between them. Looked up from germline, CDR1 is SGHVS and CDR2 is FNYEAQ. This CDR3 is built from 15 residues. V usage is TRBV7-6 and J usage is TRBJ1-2; D is unresolved. This specimen was cultured CD8+ T cells from PBMCs, taken from culture after CMV antigen stimulation. This receptor was taken from a human donor in good health (CMV status not recorded). Some clones in this sample may be carry-over from other donors' samples. The chain's CDR3 is CASSLEANPNYGYTF. The CDR3 DNA sequence: TGTGCCAGCAGCTTAGAGGCAAATCCTAACTATGGCTACACCTTC.